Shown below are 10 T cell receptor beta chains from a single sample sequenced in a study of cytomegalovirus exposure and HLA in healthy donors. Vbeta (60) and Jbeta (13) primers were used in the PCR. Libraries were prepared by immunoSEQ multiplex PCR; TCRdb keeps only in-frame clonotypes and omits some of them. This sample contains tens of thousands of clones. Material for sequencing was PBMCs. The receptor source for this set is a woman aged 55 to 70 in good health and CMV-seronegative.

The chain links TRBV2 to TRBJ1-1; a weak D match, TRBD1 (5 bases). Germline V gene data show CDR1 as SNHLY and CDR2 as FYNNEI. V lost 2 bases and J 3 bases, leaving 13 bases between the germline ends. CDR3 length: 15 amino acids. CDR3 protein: CASSERPRDYTEAFF. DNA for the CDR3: TGTGCCAGCAGTGAACGGCCCAGGGACTACACTGAAGCTTTCTTT.

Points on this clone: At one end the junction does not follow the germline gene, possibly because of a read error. CDR3 amino acids: CASSLSGTDTQYF. The CDR3 region has the DNA TGTGCTAGCAGCTTGTCCGGGACAGATACGCAGTATTTT. The V and J genes are TRBV7-7 and TRBJ2-3; D gene uncertain. The CDR3 covers 13 residues. CDR1 and CDR2 from the germline V gene are SSHAT and FNYEAQ (reference sequence).

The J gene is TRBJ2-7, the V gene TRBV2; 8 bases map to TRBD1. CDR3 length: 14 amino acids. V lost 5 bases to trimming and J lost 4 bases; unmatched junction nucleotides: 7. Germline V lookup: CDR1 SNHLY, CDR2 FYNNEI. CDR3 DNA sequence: TGTGCCAGCAGTACCCAGGGGGCCCCATACGAGCAGTACTTC. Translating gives CASSTQGAPYEQYF.

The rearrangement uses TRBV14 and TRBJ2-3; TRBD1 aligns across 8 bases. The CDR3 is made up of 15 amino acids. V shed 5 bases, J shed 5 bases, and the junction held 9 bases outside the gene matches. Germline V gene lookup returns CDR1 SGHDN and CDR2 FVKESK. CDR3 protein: CASSDDRGGGDTQYF. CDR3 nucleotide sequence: TGTGCCAGCAGCGACGACAGGGGTGGTGGAGATACGCAGTATTTT.

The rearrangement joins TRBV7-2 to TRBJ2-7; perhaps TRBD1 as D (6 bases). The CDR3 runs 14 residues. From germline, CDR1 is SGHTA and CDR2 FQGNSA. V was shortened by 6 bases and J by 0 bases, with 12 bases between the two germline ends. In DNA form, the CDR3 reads TGTGCCAGCAGGCTCCGGGACACCTCCTACGAGCAGTACTTC. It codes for CASRLRDTSYEQYF.

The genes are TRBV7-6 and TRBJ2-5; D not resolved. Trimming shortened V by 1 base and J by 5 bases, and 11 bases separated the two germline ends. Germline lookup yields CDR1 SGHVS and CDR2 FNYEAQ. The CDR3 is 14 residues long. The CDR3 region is CASSLVVRKETQYF. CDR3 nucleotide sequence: TGTGCCAGCAGCTTAGTCGTCAGGAAGGAGACCCAGTACTTC.

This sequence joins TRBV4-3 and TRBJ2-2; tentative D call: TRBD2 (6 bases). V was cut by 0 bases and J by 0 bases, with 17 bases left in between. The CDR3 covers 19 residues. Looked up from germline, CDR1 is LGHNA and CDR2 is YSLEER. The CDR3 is CASSQDLLAPLANTGELFF. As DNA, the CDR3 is TGCGCCAGCAGCCAAGATCTACTAGCCCCGCTCGCGAACACCGGGGAGCTGTTTTTT.

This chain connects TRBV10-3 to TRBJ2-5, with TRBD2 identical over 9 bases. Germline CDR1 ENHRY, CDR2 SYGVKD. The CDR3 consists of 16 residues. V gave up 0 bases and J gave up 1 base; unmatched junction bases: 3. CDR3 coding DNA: TGTGCCATCAGTGAGTCGACTAGCGGAACCCAAGAGACCCAGTACTTC. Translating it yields CAISESTSGTQETQYF.

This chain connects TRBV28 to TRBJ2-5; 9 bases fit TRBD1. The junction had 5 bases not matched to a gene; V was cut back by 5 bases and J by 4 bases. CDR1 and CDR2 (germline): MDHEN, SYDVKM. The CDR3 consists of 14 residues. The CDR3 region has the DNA TGTGCCAGCAGTCCGGGACAGGGTGGAGAGACCCAGTACTTC. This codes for CASSPGQGGETQYF.

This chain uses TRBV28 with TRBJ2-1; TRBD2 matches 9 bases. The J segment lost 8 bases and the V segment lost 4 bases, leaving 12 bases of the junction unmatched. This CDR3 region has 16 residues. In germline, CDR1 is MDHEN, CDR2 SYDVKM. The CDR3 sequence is CASSSPASGKGDEQFF. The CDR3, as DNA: TGTGCCAGCAGTTCCCCCGCTAGCGGGAAGGGGGATGAGCAGTTCTTC.